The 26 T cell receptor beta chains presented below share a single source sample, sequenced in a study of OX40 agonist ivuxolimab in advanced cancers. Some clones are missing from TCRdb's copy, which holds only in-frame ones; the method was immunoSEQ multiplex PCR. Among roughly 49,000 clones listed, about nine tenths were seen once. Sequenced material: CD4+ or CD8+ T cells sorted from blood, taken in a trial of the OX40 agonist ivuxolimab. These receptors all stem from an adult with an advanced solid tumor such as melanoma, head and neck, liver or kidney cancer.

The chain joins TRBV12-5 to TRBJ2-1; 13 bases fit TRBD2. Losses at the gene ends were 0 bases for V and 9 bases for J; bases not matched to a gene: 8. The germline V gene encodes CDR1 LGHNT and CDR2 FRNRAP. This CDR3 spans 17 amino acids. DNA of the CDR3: TGTGCTAGTGGTTTGGTACTGGGACTAGCGGGATCGGGTGAGCAGTTCTTC. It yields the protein CASGLVLGLAGSGEQFF.

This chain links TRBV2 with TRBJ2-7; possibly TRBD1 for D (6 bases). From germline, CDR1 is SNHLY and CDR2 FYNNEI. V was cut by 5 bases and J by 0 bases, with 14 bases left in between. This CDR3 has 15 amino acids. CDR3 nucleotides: TGTGCCAGCAGTTTAGACAGGCCGAGCTCCTACGAGCAGTACTTC. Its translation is CASSLDRPSSYEQYF.

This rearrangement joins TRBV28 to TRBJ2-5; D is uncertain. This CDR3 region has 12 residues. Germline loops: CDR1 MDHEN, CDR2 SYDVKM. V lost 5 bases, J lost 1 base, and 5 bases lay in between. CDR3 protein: CASSEIQETQYF. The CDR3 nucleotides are TGTGCCAGCAGTGAGATCCAAGAGACCCAGTACTTC.

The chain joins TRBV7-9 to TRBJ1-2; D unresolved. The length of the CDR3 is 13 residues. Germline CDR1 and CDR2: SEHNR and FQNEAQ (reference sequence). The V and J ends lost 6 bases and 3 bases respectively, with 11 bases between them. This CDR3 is CASRHPMDYGYTF. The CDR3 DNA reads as TGTGCCAGCAGACACCCAATGGACTATGGCTACACCTTC.

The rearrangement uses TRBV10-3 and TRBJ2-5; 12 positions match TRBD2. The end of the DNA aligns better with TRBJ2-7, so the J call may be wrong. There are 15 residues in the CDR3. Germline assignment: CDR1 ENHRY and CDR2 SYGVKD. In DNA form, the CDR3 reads TGTGCCATCAGTGGCGGACTAGCGGGATTCCGCGAGCAGTACTTC. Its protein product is CAISGGLAGFREQYF.

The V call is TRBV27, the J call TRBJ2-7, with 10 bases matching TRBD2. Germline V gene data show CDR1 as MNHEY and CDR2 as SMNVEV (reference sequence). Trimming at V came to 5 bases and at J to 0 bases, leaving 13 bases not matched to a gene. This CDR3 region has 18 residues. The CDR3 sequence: CASSRRGVLAGSSYEQYF. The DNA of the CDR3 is TGTGCCAGCAGTCGACGAGGGGTACTAGCGGGGAGCTCCTACGAGCAGTACTTC.

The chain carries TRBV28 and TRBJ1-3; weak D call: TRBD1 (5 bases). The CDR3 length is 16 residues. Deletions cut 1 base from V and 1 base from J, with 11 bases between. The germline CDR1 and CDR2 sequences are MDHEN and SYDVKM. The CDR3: CASSLYGGRSGNTIYF. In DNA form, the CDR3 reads TGTGCCAGCAGTTTATATGGGGGGAGGTCTGGAAACACCATATATTTT. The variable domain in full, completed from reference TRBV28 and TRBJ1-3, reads DVKVTQSSRYLVKRTGEKVFLECVQDMDHENMFWYRQDPGLGLRLIYFSYDVKMKEKGDIPEGYSVSREKKERFSLILESASTNQTSMYLCASSLYGGRSGNTIYFGEGSWLTVV.

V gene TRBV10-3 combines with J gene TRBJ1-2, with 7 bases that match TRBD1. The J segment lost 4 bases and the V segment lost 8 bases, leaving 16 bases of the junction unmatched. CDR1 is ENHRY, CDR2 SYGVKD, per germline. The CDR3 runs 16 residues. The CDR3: CAISGGTVREVYGYTF. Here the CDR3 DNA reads TGTGCCATCTCGGGTGGGACAGTTCGAGAGGTCTATGGCTACACCTTC.

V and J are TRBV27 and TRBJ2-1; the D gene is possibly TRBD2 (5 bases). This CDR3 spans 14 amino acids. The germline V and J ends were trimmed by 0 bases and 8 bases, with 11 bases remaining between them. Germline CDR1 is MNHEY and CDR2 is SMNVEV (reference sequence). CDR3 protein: CASSLSEAVHEQFF. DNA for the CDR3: TGTGCCAGCAGTTTATCGGAGGCTGTCCATGAGCAGTTCTTC.

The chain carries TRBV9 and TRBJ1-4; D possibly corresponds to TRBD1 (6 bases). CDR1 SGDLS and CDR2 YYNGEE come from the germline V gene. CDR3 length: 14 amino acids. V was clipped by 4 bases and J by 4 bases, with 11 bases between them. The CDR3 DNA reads TGTGCCAGCAGCCCAGGGGCCTTTAATGAAAAACTGTTTTTT. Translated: CASSPGAFNEKLFF. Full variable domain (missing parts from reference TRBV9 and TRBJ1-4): DSGVTQTPKHLITATGQRVTLRCSPRSGDLSVYWYQQSLDQGLQFLIQYYNGEERAKGNILERFSAQQFPDLHSELNLSSLELGDSALYFCASSPGAFNEKLFFGSGTQLSVL.

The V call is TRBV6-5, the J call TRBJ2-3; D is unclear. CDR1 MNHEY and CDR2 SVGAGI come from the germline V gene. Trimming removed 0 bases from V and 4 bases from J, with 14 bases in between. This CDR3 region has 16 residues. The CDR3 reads CASSYSFPEAADTQYF. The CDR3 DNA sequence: TGTGCCAGCAGTTACTCTTTCCCAGAGGCCGCAGATACGCAGTATTTT.

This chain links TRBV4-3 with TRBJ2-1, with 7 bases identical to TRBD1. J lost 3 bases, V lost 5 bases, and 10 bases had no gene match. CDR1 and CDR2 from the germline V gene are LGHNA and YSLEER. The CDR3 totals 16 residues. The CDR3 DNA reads TGCGCCAGCAGCATTCGTACAGGGGCATTCTACAATGAGCAGTTCTTC. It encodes CASSIRTGAFYNEQFF.

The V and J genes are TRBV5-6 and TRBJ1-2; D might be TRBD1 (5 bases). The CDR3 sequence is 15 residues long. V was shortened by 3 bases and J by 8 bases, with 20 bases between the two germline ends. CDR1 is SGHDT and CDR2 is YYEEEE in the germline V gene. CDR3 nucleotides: TGTGCCAGCAGCTCCCAGGGTGGGGGGTTGCGCGGCTACACCTTC. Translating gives CASSSQGGGLRGYTF.

This CDR3 reads CASRQALGGSPLHF. CDR3 coding DNA: TGCGCCAGCAGACAGGCCCTCGGAGGTTCACCCCTCCACTTT. The gene calls are TRBV5-1 and TRBJ1-6, with D perhaps TRBD1 (5 bases). Germline V gene lookup returns CDR1 SGHRS and CDR2 YFSETQ. This CDR3 is built from 14 residues. Trimming removed 5 bases at V and 9 bases at J, with 15 bases between.

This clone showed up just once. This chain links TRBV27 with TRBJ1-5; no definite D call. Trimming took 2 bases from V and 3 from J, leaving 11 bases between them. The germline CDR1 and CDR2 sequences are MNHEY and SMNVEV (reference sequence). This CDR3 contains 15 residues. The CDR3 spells CASSLRAGINQPQHF. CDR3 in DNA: TGTGCCAGCAGTTTAAGGGCGGGGATCAATCAGCCCCAGCATTTT.

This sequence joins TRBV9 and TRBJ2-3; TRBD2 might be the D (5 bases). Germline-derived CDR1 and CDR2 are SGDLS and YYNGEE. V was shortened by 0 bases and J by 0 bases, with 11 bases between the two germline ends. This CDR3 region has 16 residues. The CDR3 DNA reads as TGTGCCAGCAGCGTAGCAGCGGATACTAGCACAGATACGCAGTATTTT. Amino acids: CASSVAADTSTDTQYF.

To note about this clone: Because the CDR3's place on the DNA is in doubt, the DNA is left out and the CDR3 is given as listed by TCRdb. Here the CDR3 reads CASSLPGVAGGAGETQYF. The chain has TRBV21-1 and TRBJ2-5; TRBD2, as called in the table, went unchecked against the DNA. TRBV21-1 is shown as a pseudogene. Ends included, the CDR3 has 18 residues.

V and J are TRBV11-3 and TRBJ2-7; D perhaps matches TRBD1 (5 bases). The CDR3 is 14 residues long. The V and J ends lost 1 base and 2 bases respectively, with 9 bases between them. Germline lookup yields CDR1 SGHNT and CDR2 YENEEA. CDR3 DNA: TGTGCCAGCAGCTTAGGCGACAGCCCCTACGAGCAGTACTTC. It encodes CASSLGDSPYEQYF.

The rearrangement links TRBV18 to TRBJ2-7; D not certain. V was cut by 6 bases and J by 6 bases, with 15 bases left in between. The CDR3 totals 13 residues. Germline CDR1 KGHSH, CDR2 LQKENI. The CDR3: CASSTGRSLEQYF. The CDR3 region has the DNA TGTGCCAGCTCGACCGGCAGGTCCCTCGAGCAGTACTTC.

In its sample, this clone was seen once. CDR3 nucleotides: TGCGCCAGCAGCTTGGAAAGGGAGTCTGAAGCTTTCTTT. It specifies CASSLERESEAFF. The rearrangement uses TRBV5-1 and TRBJ1-1; D is unclear. There are 13 residues in the CDR3. V lost 0 bases, J lost 6 bases, and 9 bases lay in between. CDR1 SGHRS and CDR2 YFSETQ come from the germline V gene. Complete variable domain (other parts from reference TRBV5-1 and TRBJ1-1): KAGVTQTPRYLIKTRGQQVTLSCSPISGHRSVSWYQQTPGQGLQFLFEYFSETQRNKGNFPGRFSGRQFSNSRSEMNVSTLELGDSALYLCASSLERESEAFFGQGTRLTVV.

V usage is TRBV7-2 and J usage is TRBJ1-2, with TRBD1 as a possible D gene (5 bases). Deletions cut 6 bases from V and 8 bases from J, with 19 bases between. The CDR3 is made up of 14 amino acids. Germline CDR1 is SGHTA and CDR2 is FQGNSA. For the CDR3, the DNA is TGTGCCAGCAGTCCCGGTGGTGCAGGGAGGGGCTACACCTTC. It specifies CASSPGGAGRGYTF.

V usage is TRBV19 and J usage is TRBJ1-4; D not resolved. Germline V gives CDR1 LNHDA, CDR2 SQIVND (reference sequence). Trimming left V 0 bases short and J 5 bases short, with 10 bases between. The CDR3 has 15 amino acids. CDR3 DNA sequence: TGTGCCAGTAGTATAGAGGGCGGGAGGAATGAAAAACTGTTTTTT. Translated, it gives CASSIEGGRNEKLFF.

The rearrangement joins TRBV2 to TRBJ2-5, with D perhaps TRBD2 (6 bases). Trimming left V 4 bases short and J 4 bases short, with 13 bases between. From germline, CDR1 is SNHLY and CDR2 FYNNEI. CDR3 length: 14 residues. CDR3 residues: CASSVGGSGETQYF. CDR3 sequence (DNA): TGTGCCAGCAGTGTGGGGGGATCGGGAGAGACCCAGTACTTC.

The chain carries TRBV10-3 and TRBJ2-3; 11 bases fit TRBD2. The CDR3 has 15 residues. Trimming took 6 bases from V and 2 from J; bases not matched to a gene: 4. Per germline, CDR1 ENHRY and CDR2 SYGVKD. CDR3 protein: CAIRGLAVFTDTQYF. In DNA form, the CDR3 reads TGTGCCATCAGGGGACTAGCGGTCTTCACAGATACGCAGTATTTT.

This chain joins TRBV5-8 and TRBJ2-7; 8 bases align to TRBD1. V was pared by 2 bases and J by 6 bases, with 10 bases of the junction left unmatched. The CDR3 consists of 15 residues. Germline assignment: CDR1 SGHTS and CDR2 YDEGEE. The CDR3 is CASSFTGTGPFEQYF. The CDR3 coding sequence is TGTGCCAGCAGCTTCACCGGGACAGGCCCTTTCGAGCAGTACTTC. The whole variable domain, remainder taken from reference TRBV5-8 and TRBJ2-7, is EAGVTQSPTHLIKTRGQQATLRCSPISGHTSVYWYQQALGLGLQFLLWYDEGEERNRGNFPPRFSGRQFPNYSSELNVNALELEDSALYLCASSFTGTGPFEQYFGPGTRLTVT.

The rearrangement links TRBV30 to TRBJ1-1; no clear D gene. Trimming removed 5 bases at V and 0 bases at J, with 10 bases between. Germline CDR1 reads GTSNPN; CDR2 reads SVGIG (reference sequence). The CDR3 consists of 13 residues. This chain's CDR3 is CAWGLALNTEAFF. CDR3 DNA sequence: TGTGCCTGGGGACTGGCCCTGAACACTGAAGCTTTCTTT.